This T cell receptor (beta chain) was found in a study of cytomegalovirus exposure and HLA in healthy donors. Study-wide results and limits: Several of the most significant clusters appeared linked to common viral pathogens, based on a later analysis. Later on, an analysis tied over 15,000 TCR beta sequences to HLA alleles at 0.05 false discovery rate.

J gave up 9 bases and V 3 bases, and 7 bases lay outside the gene matches. Germline V gene lookup returns CDR1 KGHSH and CDR2 LQKENI. This CDR3 contains 14 residues. In the case of this clone: Its matching antigen is unknown.

60 Vbeta and 13 Jbeta primers were used in PCR. Here immunoSEQ multiplex PCR was the method, and the copy in TCRdb shows in-frame clones only, minus some. Here the sample spans around 250,000 clones, about 86% being singletons. The chain combines TRBV18 with TRBJ1-5; 8 bases agree with TRBD1. Sequencing input: PBMCs. The sequence came from a woman aged 60 to 75 in good health and CMV-seropositive. Here the CDR3 DNA reads TGTGCCAGCTCACCTCACAGGGGGTTTATGCCCCAGCATTTT. Its protein is CASSPHRGFMPQHF.